These T cell receptor beta chains were read from a single sample in a study of blood T cell repertoires in COVID-19. Assay used: immunoSEQ multiplex PCR; TCRdb lists only in-frame clones, some missing. The table lists about 60,000 clones, roughly 88% of them singletons. The sequenced sample consisted of peripheral blood. The receptors were gathered from a human donor in a cohort sampled during active COVID-19. The CDR3 runs from the conserved cysteine through the conserved F or W. The order of the fields is J gene, D gene, V gene, clone size, CDR3 protein, CDR3 DNA. The D gene is left open where the match is weak. Only part of the rows carry a size: once, few, many, or a class if the clone is expanded.

>TRBJ2-7|TRBD2|TRBV28|.
CASSIPGTTAYEQYF
TGTGCCAGCAGTATCCCCGGGACTACGGCCTACGAGCAGTACTTC
>TRBJ2-3|TRBD2|TRBV9|.
CASSPGLAGGRGTDTQYF
TGTGCCAGCAGTCCAGGACTAGCGGGGGGTCGTGGCACAGATACGCAGTATTTT
>TRBJ2-3|.|TRBV27|few
CASQEGGRADTQYF
TGTGCCAGCCAGGAAGGCGGGCGTGCAGATACGCAGTATTTT
>TRBJ2-7|.|TRBV28|few
CASKDRDFYEQYF
TGTGCCAGCAAAGACAGGGACTTCTACGAGCAGTACTTC
>TRBJ2-5|.|TRBV11-1|.
CASSQGYQETQYF
TGTGCCAGCAGCCAGGGGTACCAAGAGACCCAGTACTTC
>TRBJ1-4|.|TRBV5-1|.
CASSETGGHNEKLFF
TGCGCCAGCAGCGAAACCGGGGGGCATAATGAAAAACTGTTTTTT
>TRBJ1-5|TRBD1|TRBV3-1/TRBV3-2|few
CASSRGGQSNQPQHF
TGTGCCAGCAGCCGAGGGGGCCAGAGCAATCAGCCCCAGCATTTT
>TRBJ1-5|TRBD1|TRBV28|.
CASSFGDRGSNQPQHF
TGTGCCAGCAGTTTTGGGGACAGGGGGAGCAATCAGCCCCAGCATTTT
>TRBJ2-5|.|TRBV11-2|.
CASSLGGAGAAETQYF
TGTGCCAGCAGCTTGGGGGGGGCGGGGGCGGCCGAGACCCAGTACTTC
>TRBJ2-6|.|TRBV19|.
CASSRIPRTVSSGANVLTF
TGTGCCAGTAGTAGAATTCCCCGGACAGTTAGCTCTGGGGCCAACGTCCTGACTTTC
>TRBJ2-7|.|TRBV11-3|.
CASSLGGDYEQYF
TGTGCCAGCAGCTTGGGCGGGGACTACGAGCAGTACTTC
>TRBJ2-7|.|TRBV12-3/TRBV12-4|.
CASSYQGGYEQYF
TGTGCCAGCAGTTATCAGGGTGGCTACGAGCAGTACTTC
>TRBJ2-3|TRBD1|TRBV11-3|.
CASSPAGTGMDTQYF
TGTGCCAGCAGCCCCGCTGGGACAGGAATGGATACGCAGTATTTT
>TRBJ2-1|TRBD2|TRBV19|.
CASTQRGELAGLEQFF
TGTGCCAGTACCCAAAGGGGGGAACTAGCGGGACTTGAGCAGTTCTTC
>TRBJ2-7|TRBD2|TRBV28|.
CASRRLAGYEQYF
TGTGCCAGCAGAAGACTAGCGGGGTACGAGCAGTACTTC
>TRBJ2-1|.|TRBV5-1|.
CASSLGWRDNEQFF
TGCGCCAGCAGCTTGGGTTGGAGGGACAATGAGCAGTTCTTC
>TRBJ1-5|.|TRBV2|.
CASSPRRSNQPQHF
TGTGCCAGCAGCCCCCGGCGGAGCAATCAGCCCCAGCATTTT
>TRBJ2-2|TRBD1|TRBV2|.
CASRAGTVNTGELFF
TGTGCCAGCAGGGCCGGGACAGTTAACACCGGGGAGCTGTTTTTT
>TRBJ2-3|.|TRBV28|.
CASSLPRQSTDTQYF
TGTGCCAGCAGTTTGCCCAGGCAGAGCACAGATACGCAGTATTTT
>TRBJ1-4|TRBD1|TRBV3-1/TRBV3-2|.
CASRTSGTGGEKLFF
TGTGCCAGCAGAACCTCCGGGACAGGGGGCGAAAAACTGTTTTTT
>TRBJ2-5|.|TRBV6-1|.
CASSEARAQETQYF
TGTGCCAGCAGTGAAGCACGAGCCCAAGAGACCCAGTACTTC
>TRBJ1-3|TRBD1|TRBV5-1|.
CASRLTGAVSGNTIYF
TGCGCCAGCAGACTCACAGGGGCAGTTTCTGGAAACACCATATATTTT
>TRBJ1-6|.|TRBV7-2|few
CASSLRGGRDNSPLHF
TGTGCCAGCAGCTTAAGGGGGGGCAGGGATAATTCACCCCTCCACTTT
>TRBJ1-2|.|TRBV18|.
CASSPPVGPAGYTF
TGTGCCAGCTCACCACCCGTGGGCCCCGCGGGCTACACCTTC
>TRBJ2-5|.|TRBV15|.
CATSRGGGGAQETQYF
TGTGCCACCAGCAGAGGGGGGGGCGGGGCACAAGAGACCCAGTACTTC
>TRBJ2-1|TRBD2|TRBV5-1|.
CASSMALAGNNEQFF
TGCGCCAGCAGCATGGCCCTAGCGGGGAACAATGAGCAGTTCTTC
>TRBJ1-4|.|TRBV28|.
CASSLAGDEVEKLFF
TGTGCCAGCAGTTTAGCAGGGGATGAGGTTGAAAAACTGTTTTTT
>TRBJ2-3|TRBD2|TRBV9|once
CASSGGAGGLDTQYF
TGTGCCAGCAGCGGAGGAGCGGGGGGGCTGGATACGCAGTATTTT
>TRBJ1-5|.|TRBV12-3/TRBV12-4|few
CASSLRGNQPQHF
TGTGCCAGCAGTTTGAGGGGCAATCAGCCCCAGCATTTT
>TRBJ2-5|.|TRBV4-2|.
CASSPNDLALKETQYF
TGTGCCAGCAGCCCTAACGATTTAGCGCTCAAAGAGACCCAGTACTTC
>TRBJ1-1|.|TRBV2|.
CASRGLRGQNTEAFF
TGTGCCAGCAGGGGGTTAAGGGGCCAGAACACTGAAGCTTTCTTT
>TRBJ2-1|.|TRBV5-1|.
CASRLAGSSYNEQFF
TGCGCCAGTAGGCTCGCGGGAAGCTCCTACAATGAGCAGTTCTTC
>TRBJ2-1|TRBD2|TRBV2|.
CASSGLAGQTSLQFF
TGTGCCAGCAGCGGACTAGCGGGTCAAACCTCTTTGCAGTTCTTC
>TRBJ1-1|TRBD1|TRBV19|.
CASSANRGQNTEAFF
TGTGCCAGTAGTGCAAACAGGGGACAGAACACTGAAGCTTTCTTT
>TRBJ1-4|.|TRBV5-1|.
CASGTSATNEKLFF
TGCGCCAGCGGCACAAGTGCAACTAATGAAAAACTGTTTTTT
>TRBJ1-4|TRBD1|TRBV5-1|.
CASSPTGTGQANEKLFF
TGCGCCAGCAGCCCGACAGGGACCGGTCAAGCTAATGAAAAACTGTTTTTT
>TRBJ1-5|.|TRBV18|.
CASSRTDSNQPQHF
TGTGCCAGCTCACGGACAGATAGCAATCAGCCCCAGCATTTT
>TRBJ1-5|TRBD1|TRBV6-2/TRBV6-3|.
CASSRTGKDNQPQHF
TGTGCCAGCAGCCGGACAGGAAAGGACAATCAGCCCCAGCATTTT
>TRBJ2-5|.|TRBV24-1|.
CATSDPYQETQYF
TGTGCCACCAGTGACCCTTACCAAGAGACCCAGTACTTC
>TRBJ2-1|.|TRBV6-4|.
CASSDSAGTYNEQFF
TGTGCCAGCAGTGACTCGGCGGGGACGTACAATGAGCAGTTCTTC
>TRBJ2-1|.|TRBV28|once
CASSLSDYNEQFF
TGTGCCAGCAGTCTGAGCGACTACAATGAGCAGTTCTTC
>TRBJ1-2|.|TRBV19|.
CASSIERKGQDGYTF
TGTGCCAGTAGTATCGAACGAAAGGGGCAAGATGGCTACACCTTC
>TRBJ2-1|TRBD2|TRBV24-1|.
CATSDMSGTSGSSYNEQFF
TGTGCCACCAGTGATATGTCCGGGACTAGCGGGTCCTCCTACAATGAGCAGTTCTTC
>TRBJ1-1|.|TRBV19|.
CASSPPGGSVPNTEAFF
TGTGCCAGTAGTCCTCCCGGGGGGTCGGTCCCGAACACTGAAGCTTTCTTT
>TRBJ2-7|.|TRBV18|.
CASSLASLSYEQYF
TGTGCCAGCTCACTAGCTAGCCTCTCCTACGAGCAGTACTTC
>TRBJ2-7|.|TRBV6-6|.
CASRQAYEQYF
TGTGCCAGCCGACAGGCCTACGAGCAGTACTTC
>TRBJ1-5|.|TRBV5-6|.
CASSGGIDGNQPQHF
TGTGCCAGCAGCGGCGGCATTGACGGCAATCAGCCCCAGCATTTT
>TRBJ2-2|.|TRBV7-3|.
CASSLVRNTGELFF
TGTGCCAGCAGCTTAGTTCGGAACACCGGGGAGCTGTTTTTT